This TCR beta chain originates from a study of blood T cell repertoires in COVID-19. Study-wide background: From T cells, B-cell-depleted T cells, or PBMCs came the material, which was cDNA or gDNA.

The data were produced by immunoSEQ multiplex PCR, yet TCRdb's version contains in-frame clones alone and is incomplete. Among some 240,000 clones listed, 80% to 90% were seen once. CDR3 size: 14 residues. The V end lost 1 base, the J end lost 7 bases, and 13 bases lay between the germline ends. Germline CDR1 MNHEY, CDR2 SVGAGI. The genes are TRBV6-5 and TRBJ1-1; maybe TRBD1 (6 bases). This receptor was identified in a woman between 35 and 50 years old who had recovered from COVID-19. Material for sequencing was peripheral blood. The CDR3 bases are TGTGCCAGCAGTTACTGGGGGCAGGGTAGTGAAGCTTTCTTT. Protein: CASSYWGQGSEAFF.